This T cell receptor beta chain came from a study of control samples from healthy donors and cancer patients. This CDR3 is 11 amino acids long. The germline V gene has CDR1 MNHNY and CDR2 SVGAGI (reference sequence). V was cut by 4 bases and J by 4 bases, with 4 bases left in between. The repertoire was sequenced with immunoSEQ multiplex PCR; TCRdb's copy has only in-frame clones and lacks some. Of about 90,000 clones listed, 80% to 95% are singletons. Sequenced input: blood. The origin of this receptor is a woman younger than 45 in good health. The J gene is TRBJ1-1, the V gene TRBV6-6, with D hard to call. The CDR3 sequence: CASSFRTEAFF. CDR3 sequence (DNA): TGTGCCAGCAGTTTCCGCACTGAAGCTTTCTTT.